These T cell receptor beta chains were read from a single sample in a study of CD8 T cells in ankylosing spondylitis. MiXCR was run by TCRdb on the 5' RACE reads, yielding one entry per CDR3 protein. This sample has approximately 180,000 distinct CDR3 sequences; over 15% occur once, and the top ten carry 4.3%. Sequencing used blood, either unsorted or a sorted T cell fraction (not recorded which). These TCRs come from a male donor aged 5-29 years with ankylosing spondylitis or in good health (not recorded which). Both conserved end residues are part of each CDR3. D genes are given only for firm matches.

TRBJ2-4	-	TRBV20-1	CSAPTSRAKNIQYF
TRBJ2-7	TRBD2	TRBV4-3	CASSQDSSGAYEQYF
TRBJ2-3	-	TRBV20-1	CSASSANRWQDTQYF
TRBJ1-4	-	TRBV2	CASSVAGTATNEKLFF
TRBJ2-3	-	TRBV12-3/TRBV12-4	CASSLNGSTDTQYF
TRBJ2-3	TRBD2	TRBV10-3	CAIGGLAASTDTQYF
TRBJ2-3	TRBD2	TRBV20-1	CSATGTSGWTDTQYF
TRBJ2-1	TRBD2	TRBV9	CASSVAGLAAYNEQFF
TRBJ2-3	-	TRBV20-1	CSANNPYSDTSTDTQYF
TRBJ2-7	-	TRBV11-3	CASSLYPHAETYEQYF
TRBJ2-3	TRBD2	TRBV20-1	CSARASGGTDTQYF
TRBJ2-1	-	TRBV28	CASRLLNEQFF
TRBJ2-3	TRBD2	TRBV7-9	CASSLPASGRPDTQYF
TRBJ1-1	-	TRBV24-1	CATSDSLGGNTEAFF
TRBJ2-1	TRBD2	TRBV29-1	CSAGLAGGPGFF
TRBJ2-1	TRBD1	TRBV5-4	CASSRDSVIYNEQFF
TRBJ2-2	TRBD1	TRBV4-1	CASSQVRGQYDGELFF
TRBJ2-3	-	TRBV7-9	CASSPRFGTSTDTQYF
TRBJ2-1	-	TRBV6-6	CASSYLAYNEQFF
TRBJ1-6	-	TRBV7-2	CASSLAPKIQGRDSPLHF
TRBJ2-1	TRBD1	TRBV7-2	CASSLWTGLSGEQFF
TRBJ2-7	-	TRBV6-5	CASSYSARGGGSSDEQYF
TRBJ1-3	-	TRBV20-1	CSARPPLSGNTIYF
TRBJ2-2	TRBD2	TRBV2	CASRALAGNTGELFF
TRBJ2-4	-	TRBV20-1	CSAGDHRVAKNIQYF
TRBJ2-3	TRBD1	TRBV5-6	CASSLAPGQGAGDTQYF
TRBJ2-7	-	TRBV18	CASSPNHEGSYEQYF
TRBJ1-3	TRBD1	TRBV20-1	CSASSIQQGGLFGNTIYF
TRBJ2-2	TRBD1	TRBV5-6	CASSLYRGEPGELFF
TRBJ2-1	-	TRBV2	CASKNTDEQFF
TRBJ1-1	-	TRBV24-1	CATSDPGAGTEAFF
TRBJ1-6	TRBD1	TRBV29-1	CSVALGAGGNSPLHF
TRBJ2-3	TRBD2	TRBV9	CASSVGGSTDTQYF
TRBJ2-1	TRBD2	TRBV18	CASSPRAGGPGYEQFF
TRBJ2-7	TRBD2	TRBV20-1	CSALHPVRGLAGENYEQYF
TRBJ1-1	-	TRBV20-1	CSARINAEAFF
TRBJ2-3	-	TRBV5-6	CASRSPQGTDTQYF
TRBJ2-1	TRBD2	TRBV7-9	CASMTSANEQFF
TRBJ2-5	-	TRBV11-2	CASSLLGLLEETQYF
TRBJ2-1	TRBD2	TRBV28	CASSLSLAGMNEQFF
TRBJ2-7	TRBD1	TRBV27	CASSPRQGITYEQYF
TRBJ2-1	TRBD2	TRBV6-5	CASSATSGAYEQFF
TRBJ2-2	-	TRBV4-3	CASSRRLANTGELFF
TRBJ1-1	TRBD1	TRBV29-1	CSVEDRQGSEAFF
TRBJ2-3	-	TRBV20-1	CSASGSDTQYF
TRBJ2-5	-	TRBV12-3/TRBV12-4	CASKGDRETQYF
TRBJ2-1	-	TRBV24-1	CATSAKQGSGRKNEQFF
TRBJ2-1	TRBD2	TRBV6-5	CASSYGSAGVEQFF
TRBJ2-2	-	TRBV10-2	CASRATRAGRNTGELFF
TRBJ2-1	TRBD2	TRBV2	CASRTTSGSYNEQFF
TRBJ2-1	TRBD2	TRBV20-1	CSAGTSGSYNEQFF
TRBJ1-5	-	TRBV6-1	CASSEQMNQPQHF
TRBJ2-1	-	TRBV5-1	CASSLALRLNEQFF
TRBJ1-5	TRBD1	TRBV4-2	CARTGEAQPQHF